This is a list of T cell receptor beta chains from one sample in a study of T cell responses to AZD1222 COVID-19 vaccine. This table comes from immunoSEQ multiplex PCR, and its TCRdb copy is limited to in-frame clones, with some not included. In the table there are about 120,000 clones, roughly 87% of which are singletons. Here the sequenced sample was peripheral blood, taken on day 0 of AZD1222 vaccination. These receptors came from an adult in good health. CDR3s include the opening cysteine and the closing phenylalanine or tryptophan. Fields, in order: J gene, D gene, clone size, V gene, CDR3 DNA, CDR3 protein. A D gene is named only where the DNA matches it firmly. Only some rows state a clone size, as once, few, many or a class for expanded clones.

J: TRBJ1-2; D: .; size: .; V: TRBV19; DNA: TGTGCCAGTAGTCCCAGGAAGCAGAGCTACACCTTC; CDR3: CASSPRKQSYTF
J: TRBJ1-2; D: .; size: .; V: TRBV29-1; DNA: TGCAGCGTTGAAGATGTGTCAGGGGATAACTATGGCTACACCTTC; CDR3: CSVEDVSGDNYGYTF
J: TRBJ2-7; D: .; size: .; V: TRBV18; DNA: TGTGCCAGCTCACCTACATCCGGGGCCTCCCACTACGAGCAGTACTTC; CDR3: CASSPTSGASHYEQYF
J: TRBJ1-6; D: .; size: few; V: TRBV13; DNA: TGTGCCAGCAGCGTACTGAATTCACCCCTCCACTTT; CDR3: CASSVLNSPLHF
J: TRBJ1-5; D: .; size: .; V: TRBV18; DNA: TGTGCCAGCTCAGATCTTAGCAATCAGCCCCAGCATTTT; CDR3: CASSDLSNQPQHF
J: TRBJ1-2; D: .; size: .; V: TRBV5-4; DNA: TGTGCCAGCAGCTTCGGTAACTATGGCTACACCTTC; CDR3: CASSFGNYGYTF
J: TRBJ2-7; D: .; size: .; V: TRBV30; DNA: TGTGCCTGGAGTGGGGGGGCTGCTAGCTCCTACGAGCAGTACTTC; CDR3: CAWSGGAASSYEQYF
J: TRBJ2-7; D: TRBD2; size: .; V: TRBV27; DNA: TGTGCCACCCATAGCGGGAGTCTCTACGAGCAGTACTTC; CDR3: CATHSGSLYEQYF
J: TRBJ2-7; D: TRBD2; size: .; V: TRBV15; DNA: TGTGCCACCAGCATCCGTAATGTTTTGTTGGGAGGGAATCCCTACGAGCAGTACTTC; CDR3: CATSIRNVLLGGNPYEQYF
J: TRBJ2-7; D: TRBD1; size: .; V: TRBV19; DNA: TGTGCCACCACACCAGGGACAGGGGGGGTTTACGAGCAGTACTTC; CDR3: CATTPGTGGVYEQYF
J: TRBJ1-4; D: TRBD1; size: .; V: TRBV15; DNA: TGTGCCACCAGCAGCGGACGGACAGGATTAAATGAAAAACTGTTTTTT; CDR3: CATSSGRTGLNEKLFF
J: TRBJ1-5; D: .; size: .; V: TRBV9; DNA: TGTGCCAGCAGCGTAGTTCGGATAAGCAATCAGCCCCAGCATTTT; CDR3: CASSVVRISNQPQHF
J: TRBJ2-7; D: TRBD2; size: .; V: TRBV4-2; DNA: TGTGCCAGCAGCCAAGAATCCGCGGGAGCCTACGAGCAGTACTTC; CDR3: CASSQESAGAYEQYF
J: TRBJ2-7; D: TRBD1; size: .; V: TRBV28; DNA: TGTGCCAGCAGTTTATATCTGGGGACAGGGGCCTACGAGCAGTACTTC; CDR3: CASSLYLGTGAYEQYF
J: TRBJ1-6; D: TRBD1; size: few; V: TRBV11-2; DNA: TGTGCCAGCAGCCCCCCGGGACAGGCTAATTCACCCCTCCACTTT; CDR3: CASSPPGQANSPLHF
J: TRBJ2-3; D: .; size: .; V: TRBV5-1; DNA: TGCGCCAGCAGCTTGGGGGGAGAGCGGTATTTT; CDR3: CASSLGGERYF
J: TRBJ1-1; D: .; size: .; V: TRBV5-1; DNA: TGCGCCAGCAGCTTGACGGGTAATGGGAACACTGAAGCTTTCTTT; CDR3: CASSLTGNGNTEAFF
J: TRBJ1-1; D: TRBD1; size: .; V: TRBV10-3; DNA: TGTGCCATCGGGACAGCCCAGGGCACTGAAGCTTTCTTT; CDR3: CAIGTAQGTEAFF
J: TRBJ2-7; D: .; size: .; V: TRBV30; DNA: TGTGCCTGGAGTAAGCAGGGGAGGTACGAGCAGTACTTC; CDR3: CAWSKQGRYEQYF
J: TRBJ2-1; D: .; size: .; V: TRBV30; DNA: TGTGCCTGGAGTGGATACAATAATGAGCAGTTCTTC; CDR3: CAWSGYNNEQFF
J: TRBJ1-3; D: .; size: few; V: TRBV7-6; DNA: TGTGCCAGCAGCCTATCGGGGGGAGGAAACACCATATATTTT; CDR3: CASSLSGGGNTIYF
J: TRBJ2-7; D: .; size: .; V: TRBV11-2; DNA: TGTGCCAGCAGCTTAGTTTACGGCCCCTACGAGCAGTACTTC; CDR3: CASSLVYGPYEQYF
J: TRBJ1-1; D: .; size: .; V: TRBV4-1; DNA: TGCGCCAGCAGCCAACTCCCCGGGGGGACCCGGGCTTTCTTT; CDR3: CASSQLPGGTRAFF
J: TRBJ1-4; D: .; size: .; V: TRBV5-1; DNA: TGCGCCAGCAGCTTGTCCCTCAGGGATAATGAAAAACTGTTTTTT; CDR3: CASSLSLRDNEKLFF
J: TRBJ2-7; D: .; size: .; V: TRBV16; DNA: TGTGCCAGCAGCCAATCAGTGAACAGCCCTCACTACGAGCAGTACTTC; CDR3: CASSQSVNSPHYEQYF
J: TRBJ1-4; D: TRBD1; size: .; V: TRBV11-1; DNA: TGTGCCAGCAGCACGCAGGGGGATGAAAAACTGTTTTTT; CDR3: CASSTQGDEKLFF
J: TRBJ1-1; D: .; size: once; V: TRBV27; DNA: TGTGCCAGCAGTCCCTGGGGGGGGCGCGGTGTCTCCCACCAAGCTTTCTTT; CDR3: CASSPWGGRGVSHQAFF
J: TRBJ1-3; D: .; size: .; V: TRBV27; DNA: TGTGCCAGCAGTTTCCGTGGCTCTGGAAACACCATATATTTT; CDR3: CASSFRGSGNTIYF
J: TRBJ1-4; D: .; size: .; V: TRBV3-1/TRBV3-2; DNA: TGTGCCAGCAGCCGTCAGGGTGGAACTAATGAAAAACTGTTTTTT; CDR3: CASSRQGGTNEKLFF
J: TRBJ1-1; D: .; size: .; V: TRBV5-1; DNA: TGCGCCAGCAGCCTAAGACAGGTTGGGGATTACACTGAAGCTTTCTTT; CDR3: CASSLRQVGDYTEAFF
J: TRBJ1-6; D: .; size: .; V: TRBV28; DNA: TGTGCCAGCAGTTTCACCGGGCTGAAGTCACCCCTCCACTTT; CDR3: CASSFTGLKSPLHF
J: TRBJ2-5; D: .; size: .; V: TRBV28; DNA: TGTGCCAGCAGTTGGAGCCGGGGTAGAGGGTCCCAAGAGACCCAGTACTTC; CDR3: CASSWSRGRGSQETQYF
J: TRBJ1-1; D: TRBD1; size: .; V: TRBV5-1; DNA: TGCGCCAGCAGCTGGGGGACAGCCGATGAAGCTTTCTTT; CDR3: CASSWGTADEAFF
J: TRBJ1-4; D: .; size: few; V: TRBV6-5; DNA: TGTGCCAGCAGTCCGACGACAGGAACTAATGAAAAACTGTTTTTT; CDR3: CASSPTTGTNEKLFF
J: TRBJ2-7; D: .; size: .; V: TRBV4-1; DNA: TGCGCCAGCAGCCAAGTCGCGGAACGCGAGCAGTACTTC; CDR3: CASSQVAEREQYF
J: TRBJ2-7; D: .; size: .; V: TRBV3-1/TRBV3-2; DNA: TGTGCCAGCAGCCAAGCAGGGAGCGGTTACGAGCAGTACTTC; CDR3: CASSQAGSGYEQYF
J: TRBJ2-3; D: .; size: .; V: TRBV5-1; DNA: TGCGCCAGCAGCTTGGTTAGGGGAGCCGATACGCAGTATTTT; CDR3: CASSLVRGADTQYF
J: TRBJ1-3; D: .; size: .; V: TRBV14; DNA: TGTGCCAGCAGCCAAGGCGTCAGCTCTGGAAACACCATATATTTT; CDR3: CASSQGVSSGNTIYF
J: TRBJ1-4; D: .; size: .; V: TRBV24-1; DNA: TGTGCCACCAGTGACCCTAAGACAGACCCACTTGAAAAACTGTTTTTT; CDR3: CATSDPKTDPLEKLFF
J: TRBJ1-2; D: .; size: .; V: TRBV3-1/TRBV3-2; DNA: TGTGCCAGCAGCACCCCGAGGGGGGCGACCTATGGCTACACCTTC; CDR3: CASSTPRGATYGYTF
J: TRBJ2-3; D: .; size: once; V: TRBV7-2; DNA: TGTGCCAGCAGCTTTGGAAGGGATACGCAGTATTTT; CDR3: CASSFGRDTQYF
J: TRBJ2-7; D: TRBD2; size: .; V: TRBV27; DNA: TGTGCCAGCAGTTTAATAGCGGGAGTCTACGAGCAGTACTTC; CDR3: CASSLIAGVYEQYF
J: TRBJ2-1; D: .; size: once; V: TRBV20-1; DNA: TGCAGTGGATCCCCGGGACCCTGGCGAGTCTTC; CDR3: CSGSPGPWRVF
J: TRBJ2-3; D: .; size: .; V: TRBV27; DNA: TGTGCCAGCAGTTTTCGGACAGCGGTGGGAGATACGCAGTATTTT; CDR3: CASSFRTAVGDTQYF
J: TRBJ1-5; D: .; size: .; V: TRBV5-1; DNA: TGCGCCAGCTCGCAAGGGGACAGCAATCAGCCCCAGCATTTT; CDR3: CASSQGDSNQPQHF
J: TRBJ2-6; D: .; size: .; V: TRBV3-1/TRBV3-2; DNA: TGTGCCAGCAGCCTGTGGACCAAAGGGACCTCTGGGGCCAACGTCCTGACTTTC; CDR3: CASSLWTKGTSGANVLTF
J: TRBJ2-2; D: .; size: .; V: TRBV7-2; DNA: TGTGCCAGCAGCTTAGCAGAACCCAGGAACACCGGGGAGCTGTTTTTT; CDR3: CASSLAEPRNTGELFF
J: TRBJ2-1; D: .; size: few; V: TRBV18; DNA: TGTGCCAGCCGGGGGCGAACCTACAATGAGCAGTTCTTC; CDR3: CASRGRTYNEQFF
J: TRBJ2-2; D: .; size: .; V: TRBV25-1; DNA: TGTGCCAGCAGTGAATTTGGGGAGGCCGGGGAGCTGTTTTTT; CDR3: CASSEFGEAGELFF